This T cell receptor (beta chain) is drawn from a study of T cells after yellow fever vaccination. TCRdb re-analysed the 5' RACE reads in MiXCR, keeping a single row per CDR3 protein. The sample contains under 500,000 distinct CDR3 sequences, about 17% of which appear only once. The CDR3 extends over 13 amino acids. V lost 7 bases and J 7 bases, leaving 13 bases between the germline ends. In its sample, this clonotype was seen a few times. The sample was PBMCs, taken before the yellow fever booster vaccination. The sequence derives from a man younger than 35 who received the YFV17D yellow fever vaccine. This chain links TRBV12-3 or TRBV12-4 with TRBJ2-2, with a possible D match to TRBD2 (5 bases). The CDR3 DNA sequence: TGTGCCAGCATCTCCCGGGGAAACGGGGAGCTGTTTTTT. It is translated as CASISRGNGELFF.